Described below is a single TCR beta chain sequence and its context. No antigen is known for it. No clone much larger than this one lies a single base away; base qualities are absent. These data come from a study of blood T cell repertoires in COVID-19 (dated by TCRdb to the early 2020s). Study-level background: Samples covering the acute and convalescent phases of COVID-19 were provided by collaborators in the United States, Italy and Spain. The material from the prospective study consisted of cDNA or gDNA derived from T cells, B-cell-depleted T cells, or PBMCs. Subjects who had been exposed to COVID-19, were actively infected with it, or had recovered from it provided the deeply sampled blood TCRbeta repertoires that made up the dataset. Where available, HLA class I and class II types were taken from metadata supplied by the sample provider and were not determined by assay-based typing. Samples came from the ongoing ImmuneRACE study (first 160 participants) plus 1,254 subjects from 6 global collaborators. The sample metadata nearly always contained a de-identified subject ID, COVID-19 status, age in years and sex. A freely available public database, intended as a resource for researchers studying the immune response to SARS-CoV-2, is where the repertoires were released.

General conclusions and limits of the study: Clinical and demographic metadata were provided uncurated, with the amount varying by source and participant.

TCRbeta CDR3 regions were amplified from genomic DNA by means of the immunoSEQ Assay, a bias-controlled multiplex PCR. Processing in the source paper ran as follows. Within the assay, amplification of reference gene primers was used to estimate how many nucleated cells each sample contained. To quantify the absolute abundance of each unique TCRbeta CDR3 rearrangement, sequence reads were collapsed and filtered. Productive Simpson clonality was computed per sample as the square root of Simpson's diversity index over productive rearrangements. TCRdb's version of the immuneACCESS table is confined to in-frame rearrangements and falls short of the full clone set. An unresolved V gene accounts for under half of the shortfall where checked; the remainder is of unknown origin. V and J calls and clone size are as listed in that table; D and trimming were resolved from the DNA. Here the sample has almost 300,000 clones; about 90% occur a single time. Of the sample, 8.5% to 14% is held by the ten largest clones.

At one collaborating source in Seattle, patients were enrolled during active infection and were followed longitudinally through the course of disease. Whole blood was collected in K2EDTA tubes by collaborating institutions according to the institutions' own protocols. For TCRbeta analysis, collaborators shipped samples in one of three forms: frozen whole blood, isolated PBMCs, or DNA extracted from either of those sample types. The source of this sequence is a woman aged 25-40 years with COVID-19, enrolled during active disease. What was sequenced was peripheral blood.

The CDR3 reads CASRPIDRGENEQYF. The sequenced DNA: TGTGCCAGCAGACCAATCGACAGGGGCGAAAACGAGCAGTACTTC. The V and J genes are TRBV3-1 (or the pseudogene TRBV3-2) and TRBJ2-7; TRBD1 aligns with 8 central bases. The V end gives up 6 bases and the J end 5 bases, leaving 12 bases in the junction not matched to a gene. The CDR3 has 15 amino acids, counting the end cysteine and phenylalanine. Only the CDR3 part of the read is kept: 45 bases, read in frame from the first base. For CDR1 and CDR2, the germline V gene (reference sequence) lists LGHDT and YNNKEL.